This T cell receptor beta chain emerged from a study of T cells in Graves' hyperthyroidism and ophthalmopathy. General study results and limits: Ophthalmopathy was predicted by the model a median of approximately 6.6 months ahead of onset.

Germline-derived CDR1 and CDR2 are SEHNR and FQNEAQ (reference sequence). V was shortened by 1 base and J by 8 bases, with 12 bases between the two germline ends. CDR3 length: 14 amino acids. The diagnoses drew upon clinical symptoms, serum thyroxine and TRAb, thyroid ultrasound and orbital computed tomography. The PBMCs were taken from roughly 10 ml of fresh peripheral blood. About this clonotype: Its antigen is as yet unknown.

RNA transcripts were the template for amplifying TCR beta CDR3 regions. In the first-round RT-PCR of the TCR CDR3, the HTBI primer set was used. One entry per CDR3 protein, called by TCRdb with MiXCR from the multiplex PCR reads. The data hold approximately 330,000 distinct CDR3 sequences, with around a sixth observed a single time. Sequencing was performed on blood. The chain is built from TRBV7-9 and TRBJ2-1; D might be TRBD2 (6 bases). The receptor's source is a woman aged 45-65 years with Graves' hyperthyroidism. For the CDR3, the DNA is TGTGCCAGCAGCTTAGGATTAGCGGTTGATGAGCAGTTCTTC. It translates to CASSLGLAVDEQFF.